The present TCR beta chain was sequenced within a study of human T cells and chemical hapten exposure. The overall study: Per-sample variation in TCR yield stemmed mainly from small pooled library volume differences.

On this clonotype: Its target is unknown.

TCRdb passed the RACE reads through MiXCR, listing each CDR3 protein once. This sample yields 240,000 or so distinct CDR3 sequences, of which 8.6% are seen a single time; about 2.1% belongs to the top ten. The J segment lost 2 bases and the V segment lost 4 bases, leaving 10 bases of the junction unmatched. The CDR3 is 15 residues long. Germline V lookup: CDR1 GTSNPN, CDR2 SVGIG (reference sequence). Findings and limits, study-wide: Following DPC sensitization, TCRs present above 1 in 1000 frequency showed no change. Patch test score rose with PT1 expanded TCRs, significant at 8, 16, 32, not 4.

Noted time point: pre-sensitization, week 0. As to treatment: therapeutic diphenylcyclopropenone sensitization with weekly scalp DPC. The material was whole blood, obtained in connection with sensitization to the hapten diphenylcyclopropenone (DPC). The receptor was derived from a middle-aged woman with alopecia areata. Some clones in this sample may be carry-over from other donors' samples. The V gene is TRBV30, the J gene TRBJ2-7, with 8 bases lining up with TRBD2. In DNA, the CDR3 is TGTGCCTGGACCCTAAATAGCGGGATTACCTACGAGCAGTACTTC. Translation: CAWTLNSGITYEQYF. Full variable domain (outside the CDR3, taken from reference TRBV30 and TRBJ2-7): SQTIHQWPATLVQPVGSPLSLECTVEGTSNPNLYWYRQAAGRGLQLLFYSVGIGQISSEVPQNLSASRPQDRQFILSSKKLLLSDSGFYLCAWTLNSGITYEQYFGPGTRLTVT.